This entry is about one T cell receptor (beta chain). Produced via immunoSEQ multiplex PCR; TCRdb's table is partial and in-frame only. The sample has 450,000 to 550,000 clones; 80% to 90% are singletons. The V gene's germline CDR1 is ENHRY and CDR2 SYGVKD. The CDR3 loop spans 17 amino acids. Trimming removed 2 bases from V and 9 bases from J, with 23 bases in between. The data derive from a study of Ad26.COV2.S vaccination and SARS-CoV-2 variants. Noted treatment: roughly 19 received Ad26.COV2.S at low or high dose, single or two shots; 5 received placebo; per-sample allocation not given. Repertoires come from day 63 after the first vaccine or placebo injection.

The chain couples TRBV10-3 to TRBJ2-1; D is tentatively TRBD1 or TRBD2 (5 bases each). Specimen: peripheral blood, collected in a trial of Ad26.COV2.S vaccine versus placebo. This TCR was sampled from a person aged 18-60 years who received the Ad26.COV2.S COVID-19 vaccine or a placebo. The CDR3 is CAISERASQGVSGEQFF. CDR3 coding DNA: TGTGCCATCAGTGAGAGGGCTAGCCAAGGGGTTTCGGGTGAGCAGTTCTTC.